Listed below are T cell receptor beta chains from one sample, sequenced in a study of shared clonotypes between healthy human individuals. Some clones are missing from TCRdb's copy, which holds only in-frame ones; the method was immunoSEQ multiplex PCR. The table records about 2 million clones, over 85% of them present only once. Sample: naive CD8+ T cells sorted from blood. The receptors were sampled from a man aged 18 to 30 in good health. CDR3s include the opening cysteine and the closing phenylalanine or tryptophan. A D gene is named only where the DNA matches it firmly. Clone sizes are given selectively: once, few, many, or a class where the clone is expanded.

d_call	clone_size	j_call	v_call	cdr3_nt	cdr3_aa
TRBD1	.	TRBJ2-7	TRBV29-1	TGCAGCGTAGTAGACAGGGGTTCCTACGAGCAGTACTTC	CSVVDRGSYEQYF
TRBD2	.	TRBJ2-7	TRBV27	TGTGCCAGCAGTATGGGACTAGGGACGTTCGGCTACGAGCAGTACTTC	CASSMGLGTFGYEQYF
.	.	TRBJ1-2	TRBV14	TGTGCCAGCAGCCCAACCATCAGGGCCCCAAACTATGGCTACACCTTC	CASSPTIRAPNYGYTF
.	.	TRBJ1-1	TRBV28	TGTGCCAGCAGTCCTGTTGACCTTTCTGAAATGAACACTGAAGCTTTCTTT	CASSPVDLSEMNTEAFF
.	.	TRBJ1-4	TRBV6-5	TGTGCCAGCAGTTCGGACACTAGCGAGCATAGTGAAAAACTGTTTTTT	CASSSDTSEHSEKLFF
TRBD2	.	TRBJ2-7	TRBV7-9	TGTGCCAGCAGCTCAGATCCGGGACTAGCCCCCGAGCAGTACTTC	CASSSDPGLAPEQYF
.	.	TRBJ2-7	TRBV7-8	TGTGCCAGCAGCTTAGCGGCGGGCGAGCAGTACTTC	CASSLAAGEQYF
.	.	TRBJ2-7	TRBV10-3	TGTGCCATCAGTGCGCGGGGAACAGGAGCCTACGAGCAGTACTTC	CAISARGTGAYEQYF
.	.	TRBJ2-7	TRBV27	TGTGCCAGCAGTTTGTCACGGTTGGGTGAGCAGTACTTC	CASSLSRLGEQYF
TRBD1	.	TRBJ2-6	TRBV5-1	TGCGCCAGCAGCTGGACAGGGGTAAACGCAGGGGCCAACGTCCTGACTTTC	CASSWTGVNAGANVLTF
.	.	TRBJ1-5	TRBV9	TGTGCCAGCAGCGTTTCCGGGAATAGCAATCAGCCCCAGCATTTT	CASSVSGNSNQPQHF
.	.	TRBJ1-2	TRBV11-2	TGTGCCAGCAGCGTTACAGGGCACTCAGCTAACTATGGCTACACCTTC	CASSVTGHSANYGYTF
.	once	TRBJ1-2	TRBV28	TGTGCCAGCAGTTTATTATCCGGGGCCCCCGATGGCTACACCTTC	CASSLLSGAPDGYTF
.	.	TRBJ2-1	TRBV9	TGTGCCAGCAGCCCAACACAGGTTGAGCAGTTCTTC	CASSPTQVEQFF
TRBD2	.	TRBJ2-1	TRBV5-4	TGTGCCAGCAGCTTGACTAGCGGGGGTTTCAATGAGCAGTTCTTC	CASSLTSGGFNEQFF
.	.	TRBJ1-5	TRBV19	TGTGCCAGTAGTGTGCGGGACACAGCTCAGCCCCAGCATTTT	CASSVRDTAQPQHF
.	.	TRBJ1-5	TRBV7-9	TGTGCCAGCAGCTCTAGTTGGAATCAGCCCCAGCATTTT	CASSSSWNQPQHF
.	.	TRBJ2-1	TRBV7-2	TGTGCCAGCAGCTCGAGAAGCTCCTACAATGAGCAGTTCTTC	CASSSRSSYNEQFF
.	.	TRBJ2-5	TRBV23-1	TGCGCCAGCAGTAGGCGGACCAACCAAGAGACCCAGTACTTC	CASSRRTNQETQYF
TRBD1	.	TRBJ1-5	TRBV2	TGTGCCAGCGAAAATCCGGGGGACAGGGAGGACCAGCCCCAGCATTTT	CASENPGDREDQPQHF
TRBD2	.	TRBJ2-1	TRBV19	TGTGCCAGTAGTATAGAAGGGGTAGGCTGGCGGGAGGACTACAATGAGCAGTTCTTC	CASSIEGVGWREDYNEQFF
.	.	TRBJ2-7	TRBV30	TGTGCCTGGAGTGAAAATACCCGGGACGTCCTTCTCGGCGAGCAGTACTTC	CAWSENTRDVLLGEQYF
.	.	TRBJ1-5	TRBV6-1	TGTGCCAGCAGTGAACGGGGGTGGCAGCCCCAGCATTTT	CASSERGWQPQHF
.	.	TRBJ2-1	TRBV15	TGTGCCACCCGGGATAGCGGATACAATGAGCAGTTCTTC	CATRDSGYNEQFF
TRBD2	.	TRBJ2-1	TRBV9	TGTGCCAGCAGCCTCGTAGCGGGGTCCTACAATGAGCAGTTCTTC	CASSLVAGSYNEQFF
.	.	TRBJ2-1	TRBV29-1	TGCAGCGTTCCCCTTGGTAATGAGCAGTTCTTC	CSVPLGNEQFF
TRBD2	.	TRBJ2-7	TRBV4-1	TGCGCCAGCAGCCCCGGACTAGCGGTTTCCTACGAGCAGTACTTC	CASSPGLAVSYEQYF
.	.	TRBJ2-7	TRBV6-1	TGTGCCAGCAGTGAAGCTTGGGCAGTCGGTTCCTACGAGCAGTACTTC	CASSEAWAVGSYEQYF
.	.	TRBJ1-6	TRBV9	TGTGCCAGCAGCGCGGACGCAGGTTCACCCCTCCACTTT	CASSADAGSPLHF
TRBD2	.	TRBJ2-7	TRBV5-6	TGTGCCAGCAGCCTGCTAGCGGGGGGACCCTACGAGCAGTACTTC	CASSLLAGGPYEQYF
.	.	TRBJ2-2	TRBV27	TGTGCCAGCAGTTGGGTTGCGAACACCGGGGAGCTGTTTTTT	CASSWVANTGELFF
.	.	TRBJ1-1	TRBV11-1	TGTGCCAGCACCTCGATAGACCGGAACACTGAAGCTTTCTTT	CASTSIDRNTEAFF
.	.	TRBJ1-3	TRBV30	TGTGCCTGGAGGCCGGAGGGACTGCTCTCTGGAAACACCATATATTTT	CAWRPEGLLSGNTIYF
.	.	TRBJ2-7	TRBV28	TGTGCCAGCAGTTTATCACCAGGGGTAAACGAGCAGTACTTC	CASSLSPGVNEQYF
.	.	TRBJ1-1	TRBV2	TGTGCCAGCAGTGAATATAAGGATGTGATCACTGAAGCTTTCTTT	CASSEYKDVITEAFF
.	.	TRBJ2-7	TRBV5-1	TGCGCCAGCAGCTTGTCTGGGGTTGACGAGCAGTACTTC	CASSLSGVDEQYF
.	.	TRBJ2-3	TRBV10-3	TGTGCCATCAGTGAGAACAGGGGCACAGATACGCAGTATTTT	CAISENRGTDTQYF
TRBD1	.	TRBJ2-7	TRBV6-6	TGTGCCAGCTCATTGGGACAGGGGGCGCCTGAGGAGTACTTC	CASSLGQGAPEEYF
.	.	TRBJ1-6	TRBV2	TGTGCCAGCAGTGAGGGGTATTCACCCCTCCACTTT	CASSEGYSPLHF
TRBD2	.	TRBJ2-5	TRBV30	TGTGCCTGGAGTGAGCAGGGACAGGGGACTAGCGGGGGCCCCCAGGAGACCCAGTACTTC	CAWSEQGQGTSGGPQETQYF
TRBD1	.	TRBJ1-6	TRBV28	TGTGCCAGCAGTTTTCGAGGGGGCGGGTATTCACCCCTCCACTTT	CASSFRGGGYSPLHF
.	.	TRBJ2-2	TRBV27	TGTGCCAGCAGTTGGCGGGGTACCGGGGAGCTGTTTTTT	CASSWRGTGELFF